Listed below are T cell receptor beta chains from one sample, sequenced in a study of early T cells in non-severe SARS-CoV-2 infection. TCRdb independently ran MiXCR on the 5' RACE reads; one entry per CDR3 protein. This table holds about 110,000 distinct CDR3 sequences, approximately 12% found once. Sequencing input: whole blood. The receptor source for this set is an adult who was a healthcare worker with PCR-confirmed SARS-CoV-2 infection or an uninfected control (not recorded which). CDR3s leave out the opening cysteine and the closing phenylalanine or tryptophan. The size of a clone is reported for some rows only, either as once, few or many, or as a class for expanded clones.

v_call	clone_size	cdr3_length	j_call	cdr3_aa
TRBV29-1	many	11	TRBJ1-2	SVDGNSNYGYT
TRBV5-8	-	14	TRBJ2-5	ASSLQQGLGQETQY
TRBV15	many	13	TRBJ2-2	ATSPERGRPGELF
TRBV21-1	many	16	TRBJ2-2	ASSKGRSRQKNTGELF
TRBV18	-	11	TRBJ1-1	ASSPVVNTEAF
TRBV20-1	-	11	TRBJ2-7	SAKLAGVGEQY
TRBV28	many	16	TRBJ2-1	ASGGGSQDLLGYNEQF
TRBV28	-	14	TRBJ2-3	ASSLVQRASTDTQY
TRBV28	few	10	TRBJ1-1	ASNRWNTEAF
TRBV2	few	10	TRBJ2-2	ASQLATGELF
TRBV4-1	few	9	TRBJ1-2	ASSQDGGYT
TRBV5-6	many	14	TRBJ2-4	ASSLFARLAKNIQY
TRBV28	few	12	TRBJ2-2	ASSEAGGPGELF
TRBV7-3	many	11	TRBJ1-1	ASSLQGGTEAF
TRBV28	-	11	TRBJ2-7	ASKSGTRDEQY
TRBV2	-	9	TRBJ2-3	ASRMVDTQY
TRBV29-1	-	15	TRBJ2-1	SVEDPGGTKSYNEQF
TRBV28	-	11	TRBJ1-5	ASSTPGTGLQH
TRBV7-8	many	12	TRBJ2-1	ASSLGGELNEQF
TRBV20-1	few	12	TRBJ1-5	SASPGYSNQPQH
TRBV18	few	10	TRBJ1-2	ASSPGQAEYT
TRBV7-2	-	16	TRBJ2-1	ASSLAFDSGRLYNEQF
TRBV10-1	-	12	TRBJ2-3	ASSESNGGDTQY
TRBV4-3	few	13	TRBJ1-4	ASSQDGQDREKLF
TRBV20-1	-	12	TRBJ2-1	SAKLSADNNEQF
TRBV29-1	many	9	TRBJ2-7	SVAGAYEQY
TRBV6-5	few	12	TRBJ2-5	ASSYSVGGETQY
TRBV15	many	14	TRBJ2-1	ATVPGTSGVLNEQF
TRBV11-2	many	16	TRBJ2-6	ASSLQEGRPSGANVLT
TRBV12-3/TRBV12-4	few	13	TRBJ1-6	ASSYRGEGNSPLH
TRBV28	few	13	TRBJ2-1	ASRGQRGSYNEQF
TRBV13	-	12	TRBJ1-3	ASSRTGESYTIY
TRBV5-1	-	13	TRBJ2-5	ASSLAGGPKGTQY
TRBV6-1	-	9	TRBJ2-1	ASGASLGQF
TRBV4-1	many	15	TRBJ2-3	ASSLRDIKTSTDTQY
TRBV20-1	-	12	TRBJ1-2	SARRQGAIDGYT
TRBV7-2	-	12	TRBJ1-4	ASSFFATNEKLF
TRBV5-1	-	12	TRBJ2-1	ASGTRYSYNEQF
TRBV11-3	-	14	TRBJ2-3	ASSLGQPKDWDTQY
TRBV19	few	13	TRBJ1-1	ASSLPQRMNTEAF
TRBV27	few	14	TRBJ2-7	ASSLFQAGPEAEQY
TRBV4-1	many	12	TRBJ2-5	ASSHSGNQETQY
TRBV24-1	-	11	TRBJ1-1	ATSDPRRAEAF
TRBV10-3	-	12	TRBJ1-1	AISGGQGNTEAF
TRBV30	-	11	TRBJ1-3	AWSVPSGNTIY
TRBV20-1	many	12	TRBJ1-4	SAREGARGEKLF
TRBV7-9	many	11	TRBJ1-4	ASSLRGNEKLF
TRBV5-1	-	12	TRBJ1-2	ASNTGQGAFGYT
TRBV2	-	16	TRBJ2-7	ASSEIGQGGFRPYEQY
TRBV5-1	-	11	TRBJ2-1	ASSLPYLNEQF